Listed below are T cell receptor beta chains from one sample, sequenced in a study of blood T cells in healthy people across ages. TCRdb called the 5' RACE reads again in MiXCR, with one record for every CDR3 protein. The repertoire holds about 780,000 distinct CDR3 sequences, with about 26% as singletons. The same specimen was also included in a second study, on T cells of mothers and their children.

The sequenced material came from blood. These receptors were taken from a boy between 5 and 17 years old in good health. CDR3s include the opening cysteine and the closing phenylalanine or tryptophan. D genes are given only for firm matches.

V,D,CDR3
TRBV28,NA,CASSIQRRTYEQYF
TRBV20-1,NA,CSARVDRPLSYEQYF
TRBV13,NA,CASSLVPGELFF
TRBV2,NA,CASRWWDQETQYF
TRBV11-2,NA,CAFRRGNTEAFF
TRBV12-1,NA,CASSFCYEQYF
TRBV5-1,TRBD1,CASSLGRQGLDEQYF
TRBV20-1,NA,CSAWGGLSSYEQYF
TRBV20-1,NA,CSARNRDFYEQYF
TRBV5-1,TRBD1,CASRTTGDRGKSEQFF
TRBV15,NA,CATSTPAGFGNTIHF
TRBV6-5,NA,CASSYSGDTQYF
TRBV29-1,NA,CSVGNTGELFF
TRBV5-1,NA,CASSLAPGPEQYF
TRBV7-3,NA,CASSLTGSPYEQYF
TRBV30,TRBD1,CAWSRQGETQYF
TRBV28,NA,CASSRYLKETQYF
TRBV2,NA,CASAGLKNTIYF
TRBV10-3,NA,CAISDGQLNFHF
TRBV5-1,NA,CASSSLGPEAFF
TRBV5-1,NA,CASSLERGGQFF
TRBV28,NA,CASTPTGTTEAFF
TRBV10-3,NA,CAISEVAAYEQYF
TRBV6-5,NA,CATRRGNQETQYF
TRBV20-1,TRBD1,CSARGWSGQGVYEQYF
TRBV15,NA,CATRIEITGPQETQYF
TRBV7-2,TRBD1,CASSIHRDRGNEKLFF
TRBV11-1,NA,CASRRTAQRSGELFF
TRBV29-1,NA,CSVDEWGNNEQFF
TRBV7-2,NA,CASSLVPEQETQYF